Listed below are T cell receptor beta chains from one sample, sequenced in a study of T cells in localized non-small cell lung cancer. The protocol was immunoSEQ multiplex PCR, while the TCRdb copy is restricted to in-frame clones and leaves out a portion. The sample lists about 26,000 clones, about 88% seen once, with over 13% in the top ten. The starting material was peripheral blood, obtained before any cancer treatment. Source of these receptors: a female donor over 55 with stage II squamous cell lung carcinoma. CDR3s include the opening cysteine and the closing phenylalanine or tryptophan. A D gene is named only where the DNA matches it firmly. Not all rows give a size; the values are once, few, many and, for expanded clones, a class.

cdr3_nt: TGTGCCAGCAGCTTAGGCGAACTAGCGGGGCCATACTTC
cdr3_aa: CASSLGELAGPYF
j_call: TRBJ2-5
clone_size: -
d_call: TRBD2
v_call: TRBV7-9

cdr3_nt: TGTGCCAGCAGTTTATATAGACAGGATGGGAACTATGGCTACACCTTC
cdr3_aa: CASSLYRQDGNYGYTF
j_call: TRBJ1-2
clone_size: -
d_call: -
v_call: TRBV28

cdr3_nt: TGTGCCAGCAGTCCCATTGACAGGGGCACTGAAGCTTTCTTT
cdr3_aa: CASSPIDRGTEAFF
j_call: TRBJ1-1
clone_size: -
d_call: TRBD1
v_call: TRBV27

cdr3_nt: TGTGCCAGTACCCCTACCGGACGGACGCTGGTTGAAAAACTGTTTTTT
cdr3_aa: CASTPTGRTLVEKLFF
j_call: TRBJ1-4
clone_size: -
d_call: -
v_call: TRBV19

cdr3_nt: TGTGCCAGCAGCTCCGCGAACAGTTACACTGAAGCTTTCTTT
cdr3_aa: CASSSANSYTEAFF
j_call: TRBJ1-1
clone_size: -
d_call: -
v_call: TRBV5-5

cdr3_nt: TGTGCCAGCAGCTTGCCGCCGGGGGGCAACGAGCAGTACTTC
cdr3_aa: CASSLPPGGNEQYF
j_call: TRBJ2-7
clone_size: -
d_call: -
v_call: TRBV5-8

cdr3_nt: TGTGCCAGCAGTGAGGGTGGTGGGGCTAGCGGGAGAGGATCGCAGTTCTTC
cdr3_aa: CASSEGGGASGRGSQFF
j_call: TRBJ2-1
clone_size: -
d_call: TRBD2
v_call: TRBV25-1

cdr3_nt: TGTGCCAGCAGCTTAGAGTACAGGGGGGCTTTCTTT
cdr3_aa: CASSLEYRGAFF
j_call: TRBJ1-1
clone_size: -
d_call: TRBD1
v_call: TRBV7-9

cdr3_nt: TGTGCCAGCAGTTTCGGACAGAATGAAGCTTTCTTT
cdr3_aa: CASSFGQNEAFF
j_call: TRBJ1-1
clone_size: -
d_call: -
v_call: TRBV5-5

cdr3_nt: TGTGCCAGCGATCAGGGAGGGTCTGGAAACACCATATATTTT
cdr3_aa: CASDQGGSGNTIYF
j_call: TRBJ1-3
clone_size: -
d_call: -
v_call: TRBV6-1

cdr3_nt: TGTGCCAGCAGTTTGGGACAGGGGAATGGAAACACCATATATTTT
cdr3_aa: CASSLGQGNGNTIYF
j_call: TRBJ1-3
clone_size: once
d_call: TRBD1
v_call: TRBV28

cdr3_nt: TGTGCCAGCAGCTTGGAGGGGGGGGAGACCCAGTACTTC
cdr3_aa: CASSLEGGETQYF
j_call: TRBJ2-5
clone_size: -
d_call: -
v_call: TRBV7-9

cdr3_nt: TGTGCCAGCAGGTTTAGCCGGGAGGGGGAGCAGTTCTTC
cdr3_aa: CASRFSREGEQFF
j_call: TRBJ2-1
clone_size: -
d_call: TRBD2
v_call: TRBV28

cdr3_nt: TGTGCCAGCTCACCACCGTCTAGCGGGGATGAGCAGTTCTTC
cdr3_aa: CASSPPSSGDEQFF
j_call: TRBJ2-1
clone_size: -
d_call: TRBD2
v_call: TRBV18

cdr3_nt: TGCGCCAGCAGCCAAGGATCAGGGAAGGGAGAGACCCAGTACTTC
cdr3_aa: CASSQGSGKGETQYF
j_call: TRBJ2-5
clone_size: -
d_call: -
v_call: TRBV4-3

cdr3_nt: TGTGCCAGCAGCTTAGCCCCCCACAATGAGCAGTTCTTC
cdr3_aa: CASSLAPHNEQFF
j_call: TRBJ2-1
clone_size: -
d_call: -
v_call: TRBV7-9

cdr3_nt: TGTGCCAGTCGTTCGTTTGTCGACATTCAGTACTTC
cdr3_aa: CASRSFVDIQYF
j_call: TRBJ2-4
clone_size: -
d_call: -
v_call: TRBV19

cdr3_nt: TGTGCCAGTAGAAAGGTCGGGAGGGACACGGAGACCCAGTACTTC
cdr3_aa: CASRKVGRDTETQYF
j_call: TRBJ2-5
clone_size: -
d_call: TRBD2
v_call: TRBV19

cdr3_nt: TGTGCCAGCAGCTTAAGCCTTACTACTGAAGCTTTCTTT
cdr3_aa: CASSLSLTTEAFF
j_call: TRBJ1-1
clone_size: -
d_call: -
v_call: TRBV7-2

cdr3_nt: TGCGCCAGCAGTACACCACAGGGGTCCGGGGAGCTGTTTTTT
cdr3_aa: CASSTPQGSGELFF
j_call: TRBJ2-2
clone_size: -
d_call: TRBD1
v_call: TRBV10-2

cdr3_nt: TGTGCCAGCAGCTTACAGGAGGAGCAGTACTTC
cdr3_aa: CASSLQEEQYF
j_call: TRBJ2-7
clone_size: medium-sized
d_call: -
v_call: TRBV7-9

cdr3_nt: TGTGCCAGCAGCGCCGATCCTTACGGAGGGCTTGAAGGGCCCCAGCATTTT
cdr3_aa: CASSADPYGGLEGPQHF
j_call: TRBJ1-5
clone_size: few
d_call: -
v_call: TRBV9

cdr3_nt: TGTGCCAGCAGCGATACAGGGGGCGGCGAGCAGTACTTC
cdr3_aa: CASSDTGGGEQYF
j_call: TRBJ2-7
clone_size: once
d_call: TRBD1
v_call: TRBV11-2

cdr3_nt: TGTGCCAGCTCACCGAAGCCGGGAAGCTCTGGAAACACCATATATTTT
cdr3_aa: CASSPKPGSSGNTIYF
j_call: TRBJ1-3
clone_size: -
d_call: -
v_call: TRBV18

cdr3_nt: TGTGCCAGCTCGCCGAACCCCCGGGGAAACACCGGGGAGCTGTTTTTT
cdr3_aa: CASSPNPRGNTGELFF
j_call: TRBJ2-2
clone_size: -
d_call: -
v_call: TRBV18

cdr3_nt: TGTGCCAGCAGCCCTCCGGGAGGGGGAGATACGCAGTATTTT
cdr3_aa: CASSPPGGGDTQYF
j_call: TRBJ2-3
clone_size: once
d_call: TRBD2
v_call: TRBV7-9

cdr3_nt: TGTGCCGCCGGACAGTCCTACGAGCAGTACTTC
cdr3_aa: CAAGQSYEQYF
j_call: TRBJ2-7
clone_size: -
d_call: -
v_call: TRBV10-3